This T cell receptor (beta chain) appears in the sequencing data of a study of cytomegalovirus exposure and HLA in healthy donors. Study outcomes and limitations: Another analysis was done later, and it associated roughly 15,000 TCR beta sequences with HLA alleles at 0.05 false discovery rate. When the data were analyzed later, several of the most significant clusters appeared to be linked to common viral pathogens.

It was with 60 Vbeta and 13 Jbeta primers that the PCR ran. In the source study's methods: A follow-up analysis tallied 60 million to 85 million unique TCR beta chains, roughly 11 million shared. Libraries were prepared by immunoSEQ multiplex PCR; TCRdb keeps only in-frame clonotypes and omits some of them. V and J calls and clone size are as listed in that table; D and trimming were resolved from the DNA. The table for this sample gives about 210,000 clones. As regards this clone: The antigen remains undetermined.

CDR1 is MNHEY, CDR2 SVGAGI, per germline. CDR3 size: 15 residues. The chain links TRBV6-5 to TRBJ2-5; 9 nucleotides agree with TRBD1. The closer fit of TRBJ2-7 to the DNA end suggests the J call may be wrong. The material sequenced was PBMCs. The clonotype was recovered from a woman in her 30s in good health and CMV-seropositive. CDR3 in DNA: TGTGCCAGCAGTTACGGGGGACAGGGAGTTCACGAGCAGTACTTC. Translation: CASSYGGQGVHEQYF.